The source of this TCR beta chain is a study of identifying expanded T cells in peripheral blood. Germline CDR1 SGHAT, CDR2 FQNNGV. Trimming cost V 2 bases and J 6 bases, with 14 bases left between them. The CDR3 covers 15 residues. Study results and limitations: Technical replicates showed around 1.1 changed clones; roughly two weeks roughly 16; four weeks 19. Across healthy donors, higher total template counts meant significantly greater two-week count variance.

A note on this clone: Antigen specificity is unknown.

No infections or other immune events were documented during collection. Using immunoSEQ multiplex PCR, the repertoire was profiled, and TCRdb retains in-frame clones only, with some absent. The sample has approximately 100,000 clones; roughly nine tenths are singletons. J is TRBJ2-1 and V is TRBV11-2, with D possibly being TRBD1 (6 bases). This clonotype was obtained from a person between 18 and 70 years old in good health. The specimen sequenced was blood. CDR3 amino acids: CASSLNGQGSNEQFF. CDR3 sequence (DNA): TGTGCCAGCAGCTTAAACGGGCAGGGGTCCAATGAGCAGTTCTTC.